Below, 21 T cell receptor beta chains from the same sample are listed, as sequenced in a study of regulatory T cells. Study-level findings and limits: Hydrophobic residues at CDR3 positions 6 and 7 were enriched in conventional CD4+ T cells of CD3G-deficient patients.

The PCR used 52 TRBV and 13 TRBJ primers. The protocol was immunoSEQ multiplex PCR, while the TCRdb copy is restricted to in-frame clones and leaves out a portion. This table has around 29,000 clones, 85% to 95% appearing once. Their target antigens are unknown. The sequencing sample was made of conventional CD4+ T cells sorted from blood. The source is a person aged 18-29 years with CD3G deficiency.

This clone came up once. The V and J genes are TRBV27 and TRBJ2-2; 9 nucleotides match TRBD2. V gave up 1 base and J gave up 3 bases; unmatched junction bases: 18. The V gene's germline CDR1 is MNHEY and CDR2 SMNVEV (reference sequence). The CDR3 runs to 21 residues. CDR3 amino acids: CASSLYVRSRRGGSYTGELFF. Written as DNA, the CDR3 is TGTGCCAGCAGTTTATATGTTCGGTCTCGGCGGGGGGGCTCTTACACCGGGGAGCTGTTTTTT.

This chain connects TRBV28 to TRBJ1-2, with D tentatively TRBD1 (5 bases). The germline V gene encodes CDR1 MDHEN and CDR2 SYDVKM. Between the trimmed V and J ends, which lost 5 bases and 2 bases, there was a span of 12 bases. The length of the CDR3 is 14 residues. In DNA form, the CDR3 reads TGTGCCAGCAGTAGAGGGGACGGGAACTATGGCTACACCTTC. Its translation: CASSRGDGNYGYTF.

The chain is built from TRBV6-1 and TRBJ1-1; unclear D gene. Trimming cost V 2 bases and J 0 bases, with 13 bases left between them. In germline, CDR1 is MNHNS, CDR2 SASEGT. The CDR3 contains 16 residues. This chain's CDR3 is CASSEWRENLNTEAFF. The CDR3 DNA reads as TGTGCCAGCAGTGAATGGAGGGAGAACTTGAACACTGAAGCTTTCTTT.

This clone was detected once. V usage is TRBV7-2 and J usage is TRBJ2-7; D unclear. The CDR3 consists of 13 residues. The germline V gene encodes CDR1 SGHTA and CDR2 FQGNSA. The V end was cut by 5 bases, the J end by 1 base, with 9 bases between. The CDR3 region is CASSPGPSYEQYV. The CDR3 nucleotides are TGTGCCAGCAGCCCAGGTCCGTCCTACGAGCAGTACGTC.

The chain is built from TRBV11-2 and TRBJ1-1; TRBD1 might be the D (6 bases). The CDR3 length is 14 residues. Trimming cost V 1 base and J 3 bases, with 9 bases left between them. Germline CDR1 SGHAT, CDR2 FQNNGV. The CDR3 spells CASSLVRGDTEAFF. The DNA of the CDR3 is TGTGCCAGCAGCTTAGTAAGGGGGGACACTGAAGCTTTCTTT.

The chain employs TRBV30 and TRBJ2-5; 9 positions agree with TRBD2. Losses at the gene ends were 3 bases for V and 7 bases for J; bases not matched to a gene: 15. Germline CDR1 and CDR2: GTSNPN and SVGIG (reference sequence). The CDR3 loop spans 16 amino acids. The CDR3 nucleotides read TGTGCCTGGAGAAACGGGACTAGCTGGGCCGCAGGGACCCAGTACTTC. This translates into CAWRNGTSWAAGTQYF.

This clone occurred once. This CDR3 reads CASQPSSSSYEQYF. The CDR3 DNA sequence: TGTGCCAGCCAGCCCAGCTCAAGCTCCTACGAGCAGTACTTC. The V gene is TRBV6-1, the J gene TRBJ2-7; D unclear. Trimming removed 8 bases at V and 0 bases at J, with 14 bases between. From germline, CDR1 is MNHNS and CDR2 SASEGT. CDR3 length equals 14 residues.

V gene TRBV10-3 combines with J gene TRBJ1-2; D gene unclear. Germline V gives CDR1 ENHRY, CDR2 SYGVKD. Trimming pared 6 bases from V and 4 bases from J, leaving 21 bases between. The CDR3 contains 16 residues. CDR3: CAISQTSAGGFYGYTF. For the CDR3, the DNA is TGTGCCATCAGCCAAACATCTGCGGGCGGCTTCTATGGCTACACCTTC.

The chain couples TRBV10-3 to TRBJ1-2, with D tentatively TRBD1 (6 bases). CDR1 and CDR2 (germline): ENHRY, SYGVKD. Between the trimmed V and J ends, which lost 5 bases and 0 bases, there was a span of 22 bases. This CDR3 is built from 18 residues. The CDR3 bases are TGTGCCATCAGTTCAGGGCTTAAACAGGGCCCTACTAACTATGGCTACACCTTC. Its translation is CAISSGLKQGPTNYGYTF.

V and J are TRBV6-6 and TRBJ2-7, with D unresolved. The CDR3 extends over 12 amino acids. Germline assignment: CDR1 MNHNY and CDR2 SVGAGI (reference sequence). Trimming pared 6 bases from V and 4 bases from J, leaving 10 bases between. The CDR3 loop is CASSRGGYEQYF. The CDR3, as DNA: TGTGCCAGCAGCCGCGGCGGATACGAGCAGTACTTC.

This clone was counted a few times. The chain joins TRBV6-1 to TRBJ1-5; D call uncertain. The length of the CDR3 is 15 residues. Germline loops: CDR1 MNHNS, CDR2 SASEGT. V lost 2 bases to trimming and J lost 7 bases, with 15 bases between them. CDR3 coding DNA: TGTGCCAGCAGTGAACTAGGAGTTGGTCGACAGCCCCAGCATTTT. It encodes CASSELGVGRQPQHF.

This chain uses TRBV28 with TRBJ2-2; D may match TRBD1 or TRBD2 (5 bases each). Looked up from germline, CDR1 is MDHEN and CDR2 is SYDVKM. The germline V and J ends were trimmed by 5 bases and 4 bases, with 14 bases remaining between them. CDR3 length: 15 amino acids. The CDR3, as DNA: TGTGCCAGCAGTAAGGGACCTGGGGGCACCGGGGAGCTGTTTTTT. Amino acid sequence: CASSKGPGGTGELFF.

This sequence joins TRBV5-1 and TRBJ1-5; D possibly corresponds to TRBD1 (5 bases). The CDR3 runs to 14 residues. Per germline, CDR1 SGHRS and CDR2 YFSETQ. Between the trimmed V and J ends, which lost 4 bases and 6 bases, there was a span of 14 bases. Written as DNA, the CDR3 is TGCGCCAGCAGCCCCGGGGGGGTGGGTCAGCCCCAGCATTTT. Protein sequence: CASSPGGVGQPQHF.

The chain recombines TRBV27 with TRBJ2-5; TRBD2 agrees at 7 bases. Trimming removed 5 bases from V and 2 bases from J; junction bases left unmatched: 8. The CDR3 is 15 residues long. Per germline, CDR1 MNHEY and CDR2 SMNVEV (reference sequence). For the CDR3, the DNA is TGTGCCAGCAGTCCCGTCTGGCGGGGGCAAGAGACCCAGTACTTC. It codes for CASSPVWRGQETQYF.

This chain links TRBV4-3 with TRBJ1-2; D unclear. Germline loops: CDR1 LGHNA, CDR2 YSLEER. Trimming took 1 base from V and 0 from J, leaving 12 bases between them. The CDR3 sequence is 16 residues long. The CDR3 protein is CASSQVALSANYGYTF. For the CDR3, the DNA is TGCGCCAGCAGCCAAGTGGCGCTTTCAGCTAACTATGGCTACACCTTC.

The J gene is TRBJ1-6, the V gene TRBV10-3; maybe TRBD1 (5 bases). V lost 10 bases and J 8 bases, leaving 24 bases between the germline ends. From germline, CDR1 is ENHRY and CDR2 SYGVKD. CDR3 length: 16 residues. The CDR3 DNA reads as TGTGCCAGAAGGGGTCCAGATGGTCCTATGGATTCACCCCTCCACTTT. This gives the protein CARRGPDGPMDSPLHF.

This sequence joins TRBV18 and TRBJ2-5, with D perhaps TRBD2 (5 bases). The tail of the sequence fits TRBJ2-7 better, so the J call may be wrong. Germline V gives CDR1 KGHSH, CDR2 LQKENI. This CDR3 has 15 residues. This CDR3 is CASSPPGVGRYEQYF. The CDR3 DNA sequence: TGTGCCAGCTCACCACCCGGGGTCGGACGCTACGAGCAGTACTTC.

The chain links TRBV28 to TRBJ2-7, with 12 bases matching TRBD1. V lost 6 bases, J lost 5 bases, and 8 bases stayed unmatched. The CDR3 is 15 residues long. Germline CDR1 is MDHEN and CDR2 is SYDVKM. The CDR3 nucleotides read TGTGCCAGCAGGACCCGGGACAGGGGGCGCAACGAGCAGTACTTC. The encoded protein is CASRTRDRGRNEQYF.

This clone was detected only a few times. The chain has TRBV6-1 and TRBJ1-6; D uncertain. CDR1 is MNHNS and CDR2 is SASEGT in the germline V gene. The CDR3 runs 14 residues. Trimming stripped 0 bases from V and 12 bases from J, with 12 bases between. The CDR3 nucleotides read TGTGCCAGCAGTGAAGCGCACAAGTGGTTACCCCTCCACTTT. This codes for CASSEAHKWLPLHF.

The gene calls are TRBV7-9 and TRBJ2-3; 7 bases map to TRBD2. This CDR3 spans 15 amino acids. Trimming took 2 bases from V and 1 from J; bases not matched to a gene: 3. CDR1 is SEHNR and CDR2 is FQNEAQ in the germline V gene (reference sequence). CDR3 sequence (DNA): TGTGCCAGCAGCTTAAAGGGGAGGGGCACAGATACGCAGTATTTT. Translating gives CASSLKGRGTDTQYF. The whole variable domain, filled in from reference TRBV7-9 and TRBJ2-3, reads DTGVSQNPRHKITKRGQNVTFRCDPISEHNRLYWYRQTLGQGPEFLTYFQNEAQLEKSRLLSDRFSAERPKGSFSTLEIQRTEQGDSAMYLCASSLKGRGTDTQYFGPGTRLTVL.

The CDR3 sequence is CASSLGRRAEAFF. The CDR3 nucleotides are TGTGCCAGCAGCTTAGGCCGGAGAGCTGAAGCTTTCTTT. The V and J genes are TRBV13 and TRBJ1-1, with D unclear. The V gene's germline CDR1 is PRHDT and CDR2 FYEKMQ (reference sequence). The length of the CDR3 is 13 residues. Trimming pared 0 bases from V and 6 bases from J, leaving 8 bases between.